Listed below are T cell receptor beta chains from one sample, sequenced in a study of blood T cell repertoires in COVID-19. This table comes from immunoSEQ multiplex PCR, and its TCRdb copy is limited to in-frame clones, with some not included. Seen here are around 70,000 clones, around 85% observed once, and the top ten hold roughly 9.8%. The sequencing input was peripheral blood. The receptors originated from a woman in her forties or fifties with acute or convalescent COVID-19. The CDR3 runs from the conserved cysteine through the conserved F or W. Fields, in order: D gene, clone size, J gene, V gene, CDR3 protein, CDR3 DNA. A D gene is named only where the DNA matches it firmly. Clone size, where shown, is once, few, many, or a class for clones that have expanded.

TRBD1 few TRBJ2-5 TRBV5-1 CASSPRTGGVETQYF TGCGCCAGCAGCCCCCGGACAGGGGGCGTAGAGACCCAGTACTTC
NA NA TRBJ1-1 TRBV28 CASSLPENTEAFF TGTGCCAGCAGTTTACCAGAGAACACTGAAGCTTTCTTT
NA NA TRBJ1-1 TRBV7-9 CASSLQVNTEAFF TGTGCCAGCAGCCTACAGGTGAACACTGAAGCTTTCTTT
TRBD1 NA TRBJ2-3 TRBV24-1 CATSDPNRGKDTQYF TGTGCCACCAGTGATCCGAACAGGGGGAAGGATACGCAGTATTTT
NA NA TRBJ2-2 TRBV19 CASSAGVNTGELFF TGTGCCAGTAGTGCAGGGGTAAACACCGGGGAGCTGTTTTTT
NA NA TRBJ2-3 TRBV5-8 CASSPRGGAGDTQYF TGTGCCAGCAGCCCTAGAGGGGGGGCCGGAGATACGCAGTATTTT
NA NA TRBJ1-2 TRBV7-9 CASSGGDGGYTF TGTGCCAGCAGCGGAGGGGATGGCGGCTACACCTTC
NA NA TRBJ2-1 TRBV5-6 CASSLVEGSYNEQFF TGTGCCAGCAGCTTGGTTGAGGGTTCCTACAATGAGCAGTTCTTC
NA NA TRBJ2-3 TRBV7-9 CASSPSGQSTDTQYF TGTGCCAGCAGTCCGAGTGGACAGAGCACAGATACGCAGTATTTT
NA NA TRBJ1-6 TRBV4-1 CASHPGGGALYNSPLHF TGCGCCAGCCACCCTGGGGGAGGAGCCCTTTATAATTCACCCCTCCACTTT
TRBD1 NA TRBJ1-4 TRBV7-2 CASSLGYGQAPRNEKLFF TGTGCCAGCAGCTTAGGATACGGACAGGCCCCTCGGAATGAAAAACTGTTTTTT
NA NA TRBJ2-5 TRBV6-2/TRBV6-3 CASSYVYGRETQYF TGTGCCAGCAGTTACGTTTACGGGAGAGAGACCCAGTACTTC
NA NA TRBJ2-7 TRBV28 CASSLSTRLLEQYF TGTGCCAGCAGTTTGTCGACTCGACTCCTCGAGCAGTACTTC
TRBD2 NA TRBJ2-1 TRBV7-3 CASSLTSVSYNEQFF TGTGCCAGCAGCCTAACTAGCGTTTCCTACAATGAGCAGTTCTTC
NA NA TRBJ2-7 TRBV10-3 CAISRLALDEQYF TGTGCCATCAGTCGTCTAGCCTTAGACGAGCAGTACTTC
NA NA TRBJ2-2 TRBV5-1 CASRLGVNTGELFF TGCGCCAGCAGATTAGGAGTGAACACCGGGGAGCTGTTTTTT
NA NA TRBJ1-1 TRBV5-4 CASSLKQGGSVYTEAFF TGTGCCAGCAGCTTGAAGCAGGGAGGGAGTGTATACACTGAAGCTTTCTTT